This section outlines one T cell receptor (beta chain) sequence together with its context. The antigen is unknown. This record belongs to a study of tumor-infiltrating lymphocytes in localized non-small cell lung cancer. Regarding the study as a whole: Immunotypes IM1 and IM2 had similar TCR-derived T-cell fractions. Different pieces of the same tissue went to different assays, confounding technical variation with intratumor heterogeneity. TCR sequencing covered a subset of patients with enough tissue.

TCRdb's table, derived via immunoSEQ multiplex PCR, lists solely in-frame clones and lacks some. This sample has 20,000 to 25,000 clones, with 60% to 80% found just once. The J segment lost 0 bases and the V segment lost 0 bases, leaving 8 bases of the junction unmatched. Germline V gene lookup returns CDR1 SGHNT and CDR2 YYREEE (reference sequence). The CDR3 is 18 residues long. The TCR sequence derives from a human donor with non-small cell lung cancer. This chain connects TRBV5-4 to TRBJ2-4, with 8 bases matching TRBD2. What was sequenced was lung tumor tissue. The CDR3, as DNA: TGTGCCAGCAGCTTGGGGCCCACTAGCGGAATAGCCAAAAACATTCAGTACTTC. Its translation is CASSLGPTSGIAKNIQYF.